A single sample is the source of the 5 T cell receptor beta chains below, sequenced in a study of patients and donors after allogeneic stem cell transplantation. TCRdb recomputed calls from the RT-PCR reads with MiXCR, one row per CDR3 protein. This sample yields around 70,000 distinct CDR3 sequences, of which less than 30% are seen a single time; less than 30% belongs to the top ten. The sequencing input was blood, either unsorted or a sorted T cell fraction (not recorded which). The receptors shown here come from a human donor who was either an allogeneic HSCT recipient or a stem cell or donor lymphocyte infusion donor (not recorded which). It is not recorded whose cells these are; they may come from a transplant donor.

The J gene is TRBJ2-4, the V gene TRBV11-2; 7 bases are shared with TRBD1. Germline CDR1 SGHAT, CDR2 FQNNGV. The CDR3 covers 15 residues. V shed 4 bases, J shed 7 bases, and the junction held 10 bases outside the gene matches. The CDR3 sequence is CASSSVGPGQNIQYF. The CDR3 nucleotides are TGTGCCAGCAGCTCCGTCGGACCGGGACAGAACATTCAGTACTTC. The whole variable domain, remainder taken from reference TRBV11-2 and TRBJ2-4, is EAGVAQSPRYKIIEKRQSVAFWCNPISGHATLYWYQQILGQGPKLLIQFQNNGVVDDSQLPKDRFSAERLKGVDSTLKIQPAKLEDSAVYLCASSSVGPGQNIQYFGAGTRLSVL.

This clonotype occurred a few times. The chain couples TRBV10-3 to TRBJ1-5; no clear D. Per the germline V gene, CDR1 is ENHRY and CDR2 is SYGVKD. Trimming removed 4 bases from V and 2 bases from J, with 9 bases in between. This CDR3 has 14 amino acids. CDR3 nucleotide sequence: TGTGCCATCAGTGTGGAAAGGGGCAATCAGCCCCAGCATTTT. Translating it yields CAISVERGNQPQHF.

The chain combines TRBV12-3 or TRBV12-4 with TRBJ2-6, with D tentatively TRBD2 (5 bases). V was clipped by 5 bases and J by 4 bases, with 15 bases between them. This CDR3 spans 16 amino acids. The CDR3 DNA reads TGTGCCAGCAGTCCGCCTGGGAGTCCAGGGGCCAACGTCCTGACTTTC. It translates to CASSPPGSPGANVLTF.

This rearrangement joins TRBV6-2 or TRBV6-3 to TRBJ2-5, with 10 bases lining up with TRBD2. The CDR3 extends over 14 amino acids. The J segment lost 2 bases and the V segment lost 7 bases, leaving 4 bases of the junction unmatched. Germline CDR1 reads MNHEY; CDR2 reads SVGEGT. In DNA, the CDR3 is TGTGCCAGCAACGGACTAGCGGCACAAGAGACCCAGTACTTC. Its protein is CASNGLAAQETQYF.

This chain links TRBV7-6 with TRBJ1-4; 10 nucleotides line up with TRBD1. Germline-derived CDR1 and CDR2 are SGHVS and FNYEAQ. V dropped 4 bases and J dropped 1; count of bases not matched to a gene: 12. This CDR3 is built from 19 residues. CDR3 loop: CASSSLPTGGIRTNEKLFF. CDR3 nucleotides: TGTGCCAGCAGCTCTTTGCCGACAGGGGGCATAAGAACTAATGAAAAACTGTTTTTT.